This T cell receptor beta chain was found in a study of post-analysis software for immune sequencing data. Study-level findings and limits: Controls had lower frequencies than patients of four or five TRBV segments, which included TRBV5-6, TRBV5-1 and TRBV20-1.

This CDR3 has 15 amino acids. Unmatched junction bases numbered 12, after V lost 6 bases and J lost 4 bases. As to this clonotype: Its specificity is not known.

Unique-molecular-identifier-tagged TCR beta cDNA libraries were used. Researchers reported 400,000 to 550,000 cDNA molecules coming from around 1 to 9.1 million T cells. TCRdb passed the PCR reads through MiXCR, listing each CDR3 protein once. The sample records about 400,000 distinct CDR3 sequences, about a third being singletons. This rearrangement joins TRBV12-3 or TRBV12-4 to TRBJ2-7; TRBD1 agrees at 7 bases. Input material: blood. This TCR derives from a girl aged 10 to 17 with multiple sclerosis. The CDR3 spells CASSALRDSKYEQYF. CDR3 bases: TGTGCCAGCAGCGCCTTAAGGGACAGCAAATACGAGCAGTACTTC.